The 13 T cell receptor beta chains below were found in one sample sequenced in a study of T cell responses to AZD1222 COVID-19 vaccine. This table comes from immunoSEQ multiplex PCR, and its TCRdb copy is limited to in-frame clones, with some not included. Of about 83,000 clones in the sample, about 91% are singletons; the top ten hold 25% to 30%. Sequenced material: peripheral blood, taken 28 days after the second AZD1222 dose. The receptor source for this set is an adult who received the AZD1222 COVID-19 vaccine.

The CDR3 loop reads CASSPANQGEKLFF. The CDR3 DNA sequence: TGTGCCAGCAGCCCTGCGAATCAGGGGGAAAAACTGTTTTTT. This chain uses TRBV27 with TRBJ1-4; tentatively, D is TRBD1 (6 bases). There are 14 residues in the CDR3. The germline gives CDR1 MNHEY, CDR2 SMNVEV (reference sequence). Trimming left V 6 bases short and J 8 bases short, with 16 bases between.

The chain is built from TRBV10-3 and TRBJ2-5; TRBD1 aligns across 9 bases. Germline CDR1 and CDR2: ENHRY and SYGVKD. The CDR3 runs 12 residues. Trimming at V came to 10 bases and at J to 5 bases, leaving 5 bases not matched to a gene. For the CDR3, the DNA is TGTGCCACCTCGGGACAGGGCGAGACCCAGTACTTC. Encoded protein: CATSGQGETQYF.

The J gene is TRBJ1-5, the V gene TRBV7-2; 8 bases are shared with TRBD1. The V segment lost 5 bases and the J segment 7 bases; nucleotides outside the gene matches: 4. The germline V gene encodes CDR1 SGHTA and CDR2 FQGNSA. This CDR3 is 13 amino acids long. This chain's CDR3 is CASSPRTGQPQHF. CDR3 coding DNA: TGTGCCAGCAGCCCTAGGACAGGGCAGCCCCAGCATTTT.

The table lists this clone with a count of one. J is TRBJ1-2 and V is TRBV25-1, with D perhaps TRBD1 (6 bases). The CDR3 sequence is 14 residues long. Per germline, CDR1 MGHDK and CDR2 SYGVNS. Trimming took off 2 bases at V and 2 bases at J, with 9 bases between the two ends. Written as DNA, the CDR3 is TGTGCCAGCAGTGAAGGGGGGGGCAACTATGGCTACACCTTC. Protein product: CASSEGGGNYGYTF.

This chain connects TRBV5-1 to TRBJ2-7, with 9 bases fitting TRBD2. V lost 4 bases, J lost 3 bases, and 11 bases stayed unmatched. The CDR3 contains 16 residues. From germline, CDR1 is SGHRS and CDR2 YFSETQ. The CDR3 loop reads CASSQLVAGDNYEQYF. The CDR3 region has the DNA TGCGCCAGCAGCCAGTTGGTAGCGGGAGATAACTACGAGCAGTACTTC.

The J gene is TRBJ2-3, the V gene TRBV9; 12 bases match TRBD2. The junction had 9 bases not matched to a gene; V was cut back by 1 base and J by 6 bases. Germline V gives CDR1 SGDLS, CDR2 YYNGEE. This CDR3 is 17 amino acids long. CDR3 amino acids: CASSVSPTGTSGDTQYF. The CDR3 DNA follows: TGTGCCAGCAGCGTATCTCCTACCGGGACTAGCGGGGATACGCAGTATTTT.

The V call is TRBV3-1 (or the pseudogene TRBV3-2), the J call TRBJ2-7; 15 nucleotides line up with TRBD2. The germline CDR1 and CDR2 sequences are LGHDT and YNNKEL (reference sequence). The CDR3 extends over 16 amino acids. The V and J ends lost 3 bases and 7 bases, in that order; junction bases with no gene match: 7. DNA of the CDR3: TGTGCCAGCAGCCATGGACTAGCGGGGGGGTTTAGTGAGCAGTACTTC. Translating gives CASSHGLAGGFSEQYF.

This chain joins TRBV2 and TRBJ1-1; 7 positions agree with TRBD1. Trimming at V came to 10 bases and at J to 4 bases, leaving 15 bases not matched to a gene. CDR3 length equals 15 residues. From germline, CDR1 is SNHLY and CDR2 FYNNEI. Written as DNA, the CDR3 is TGTGCCACTCTAATCGGTTTCGACAGGGTCACTGAAGCTTTCTTT. Its translation is CATLIGFDRVTEAFF.

This sequence joins TRBV29-1 and TRBJ2-7; possibly TRBD1 for D (6 bases). Germline assignment: CDR1 SQVTM and CDR2 ANQGSEA. The CDR3 spans 14 residues. V dropped 4 bases and J dropped 2 bases, with 15 bases sitting between them. The CDR3 region is CSVAEGDRPYEQYF. The CDR3 DNA follows: TGCAGCGTTGCTGAGGGGGACCGGCCCTACGAGCAGTACTTC.

V usage is TRBV28 and J usage is TRBJ1-1; 7 nucleotides match TRBD1. The CDR3 runs 13 residues. The germline CDR1 and CDR2 sequences are MDHEN and SYDVKM. The junction had 5 bases not matched to a gene; V was cut back by 9 bases and J by 1 base. CDR3 in amino acids: CASWDRKNTEAFF. Written as DNA, the CDR3 is TGTGCCAGTTGGGACAGAAAGAACACTGAAGCTTTCTTT.

This chain joins TRBV25-1 and TRBJ1-2, with D possibly being TRBD1 (6 bases). CDR3 length: 16 residues. From germline, CDR1 is MGHDK and CDR2 SYGVNS. Deletions cut 4 bases from V and 4 bases from J, with 19 bases between. This CDR3 is CASSGPDRKAGYGYTF. The CDR3 DNA sequence: TGTGCCAGCAGTGGGCCCGACAGGAAGGCTGGCTATGGCTACACCTTC.

V is TRBV11-3 and J is TRBJ2-2; TRBD2 aligns across 13 bases. This CDR3 contains 17 residues. Germline V gives CDR1 SGHNT, CDR2 YENEEA. V lost 1 base, J lost 3 bases, and 2 bases stayed unmatched. The CDR3 DNA reads as TGTGCCAGCAGCTTAGGGGGACTAGCGGGATACACCGGGGAGCTGTTTTTT. Translation: CASSLGGLAGYTGELFF.

This clone has only one observation. The V call is TRBV10-3, the J call TRBJ1-3, with 9 bases that match TRBD1. The CDR3 has 16 residues. Germline V gene lookup returns CDR1 ENHRY and CDR2 SYGVKD. J lost 3 bases, V lost 4 bases, and 7 bases had no gene match. This CDR3 reads CAISGEDRGGGNTIYF. Written as DNA, the CDR3 is TGTGCCATCAGTGGCGAGGACAGGGGAGGTGGAAACACCATATATTTT.